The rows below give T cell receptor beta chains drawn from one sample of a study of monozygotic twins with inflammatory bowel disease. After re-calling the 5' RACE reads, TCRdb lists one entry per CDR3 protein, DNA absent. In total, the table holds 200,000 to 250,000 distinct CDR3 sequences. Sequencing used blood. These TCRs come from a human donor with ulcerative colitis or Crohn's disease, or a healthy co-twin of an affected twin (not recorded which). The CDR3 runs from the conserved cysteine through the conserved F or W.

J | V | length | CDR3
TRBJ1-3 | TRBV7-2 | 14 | CASSLLGDGNTIYF
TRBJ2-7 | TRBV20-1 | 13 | CSAKPRISYEQYF
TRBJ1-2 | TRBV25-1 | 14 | CASSEWLVYYGYTF
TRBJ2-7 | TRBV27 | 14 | CASSSPGQRYEQYF
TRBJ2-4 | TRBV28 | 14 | CASSLGPVQNIQYF
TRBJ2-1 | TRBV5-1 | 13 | CASSGGGRNEQFF
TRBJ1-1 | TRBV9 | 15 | CASSAPTGLGTEAFF
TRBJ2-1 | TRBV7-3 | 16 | CASSFSGLVKSNEQFF
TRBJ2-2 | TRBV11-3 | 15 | CASSLGQGRTGELFF
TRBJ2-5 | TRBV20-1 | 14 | CSARDRLGKETQYF
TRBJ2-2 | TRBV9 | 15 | CASNPRKEGAGELFF
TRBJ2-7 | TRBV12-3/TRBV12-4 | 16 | CASSIRGLERGGEQYF
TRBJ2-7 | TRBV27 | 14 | CASSFRGQEDEQYF
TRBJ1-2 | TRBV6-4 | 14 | CASKTMADYYGYTF
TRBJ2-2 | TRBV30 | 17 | CAWSYRPGQGAVGELFF
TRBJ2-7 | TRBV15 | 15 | CATSREASGLYEQYF
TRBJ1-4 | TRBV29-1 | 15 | CSVKGQTSTNEKLFF
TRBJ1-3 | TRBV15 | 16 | CATSSKLGSSGNTIYF
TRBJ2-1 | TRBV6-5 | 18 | CASSYSRPGTGSKNEQFF
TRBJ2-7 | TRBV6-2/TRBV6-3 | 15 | CASSSGQGGNYEQYF
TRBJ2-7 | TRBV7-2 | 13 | CATTGGGSPEQYF
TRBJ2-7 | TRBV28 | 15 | CASSFGTSVVYEQYF
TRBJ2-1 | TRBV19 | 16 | CASSISGGAFYNEQFF
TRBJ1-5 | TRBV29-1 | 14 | CSVEGGPDNQPQHF
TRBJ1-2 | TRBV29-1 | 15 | CSVATGGGVNYGYTF
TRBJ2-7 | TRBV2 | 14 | CASRGGPPSYEQYF
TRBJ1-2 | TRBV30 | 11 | CAWRQGGGYTF
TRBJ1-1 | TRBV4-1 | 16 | CASSPFSDALNTEAFF